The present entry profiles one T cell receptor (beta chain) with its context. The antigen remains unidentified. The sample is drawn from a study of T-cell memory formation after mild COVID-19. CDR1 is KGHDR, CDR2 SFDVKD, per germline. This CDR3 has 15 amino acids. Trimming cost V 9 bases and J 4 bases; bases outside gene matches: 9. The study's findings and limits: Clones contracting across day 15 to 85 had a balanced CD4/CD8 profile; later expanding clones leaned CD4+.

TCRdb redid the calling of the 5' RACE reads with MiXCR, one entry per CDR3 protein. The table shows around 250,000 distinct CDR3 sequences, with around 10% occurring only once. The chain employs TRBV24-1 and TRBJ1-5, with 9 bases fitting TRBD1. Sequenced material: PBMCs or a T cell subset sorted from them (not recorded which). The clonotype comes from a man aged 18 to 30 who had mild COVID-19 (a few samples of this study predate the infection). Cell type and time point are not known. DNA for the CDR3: TGTGCCACCCTTCCGGGACAGGGAGAAAATCAGCCCCAGCATTTT. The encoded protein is CATLPGQGENQPQHF.